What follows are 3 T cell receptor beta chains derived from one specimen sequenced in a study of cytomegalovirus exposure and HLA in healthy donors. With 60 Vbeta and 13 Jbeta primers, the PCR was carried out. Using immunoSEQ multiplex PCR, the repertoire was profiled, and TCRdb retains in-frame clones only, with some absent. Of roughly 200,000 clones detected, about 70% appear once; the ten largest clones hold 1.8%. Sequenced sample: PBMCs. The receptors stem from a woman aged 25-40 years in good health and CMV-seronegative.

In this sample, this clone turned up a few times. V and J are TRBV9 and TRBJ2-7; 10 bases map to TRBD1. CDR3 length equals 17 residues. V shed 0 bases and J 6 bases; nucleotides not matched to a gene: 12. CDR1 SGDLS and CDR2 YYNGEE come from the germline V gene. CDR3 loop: CASSVGGGTGVFGEQYF. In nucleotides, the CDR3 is TGTGCCAGCAGCGTAGGGGGAGGGACAGGGGTATTTGGCGAGCAGTACTTC.

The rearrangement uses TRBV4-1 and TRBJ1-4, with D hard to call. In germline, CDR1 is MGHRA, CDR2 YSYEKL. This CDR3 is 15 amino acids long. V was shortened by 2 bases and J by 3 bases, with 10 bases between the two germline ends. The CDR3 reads CASSQSATANEKLFF. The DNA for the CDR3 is TGCGCCAGCAGCCAATCGGCCACAGCTAATGAAAAACTGTTTTTT.

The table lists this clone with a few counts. CDR3 coding DNA: TGTGCCATCAGTGGAGGTTGGACCTACGAGCAGTACTTC. Residues: CAISGGWTYEQYF. The rearrangement uses TRBV10-3 and TRBJ2-7; D unclear. There are 13 residues in the CDR3. The germline V and J ends were trimmed by 4 bases and 2 bases, with 9 bases remaining between them. Germline CDR1 ENHRY, CDR2 SYGVKD.